Listed below are T cell receptor beta chains from one sample, sequenced in a study of cytomegalovirus exposure and HLA in healthy donors. Assay: immunoSEQ multiplex PCR; the TCRdb copy retains only in-frame clones and omits some. Of fewer than 20,000 clones listed, roughly 70% are singletons. Material: PBMCs. These receptors originate from a man younger than 35 in good health and CMV-seronegative. CDR3s leave out the opening cysteine and the closing phenylalanine or tryptophan.

>TRBV2|TRBJ1-3
ASSETAPGGNTIY
>TRBV6-1|TRBJ2-6
ASSEARLSGANVLT
>TRBV15|TRBJ2-6
ATRETGANVLT
>TRBV30|TRBJ2-7
AWSVLRDIGVYEQY
>TRBV7-2|TRBJ2-5
ASSPQGVEETQY
>TRBV20-1|TRBJ1-2
SARDFSPL
>TRBV6-6|TRBJ1-5
ASSRQGQSNQPQH
>TRBV6-1|TRBJ2-7
ASSEGLYEQY
>TRBV4-2|TRBJ2-6
ASSPTASGANVLT
>TRBV30|TRBJ1-6
AWTHRGDSPLH
>TRBV30|TRBJ2-2
AWSVMSTGELF
>TRBV6-5|TRBJ2-7
ASSYQTGKGYEQY
>TRBV7-2|TRBJ2-1
ASRNPLAGGDSYNEQF
>TRBV4-2|TRBJ1-5
ASSQDRQYSNQPQH
>TRBV6-5|TRBJ1-2
ASSEGAEGYT